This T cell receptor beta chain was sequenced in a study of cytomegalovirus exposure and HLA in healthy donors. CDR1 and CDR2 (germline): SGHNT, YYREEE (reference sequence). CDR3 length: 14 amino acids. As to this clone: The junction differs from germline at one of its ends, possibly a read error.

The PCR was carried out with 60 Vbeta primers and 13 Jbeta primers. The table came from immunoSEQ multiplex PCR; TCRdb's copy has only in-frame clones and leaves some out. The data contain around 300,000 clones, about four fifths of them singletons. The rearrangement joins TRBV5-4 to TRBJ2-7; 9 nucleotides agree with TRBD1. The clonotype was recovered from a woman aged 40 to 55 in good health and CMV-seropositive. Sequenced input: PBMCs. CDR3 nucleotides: TGTGCCAGCAGCTCCCCGGGACAGGGCTACGAGCAGTGCTTC. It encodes CASSSPGQGYEQCF.